The 2 T cell receptor beta chains reported below all come from one sample, sequenced in a study of T cell changes during pregnancy in multiple sclerosis (dated by TCRdb to between 2017 and 2020). Receptor amplification or capture employed the immunoSEQ multiplex PCR assay. Not all clones reach the TCRdb copy of this immuneACCESS table, which keeps in-frame sequences only. Checked studies attribute under half of the gap to unresolved V genes and leave the rest unexplained. The sample table shows 40,000 to 55,000 clones, and 75% to 90% are seen once. The leading ten clones occupy approximately 1.5% of the sample. The sequenced sample was peripheral blood, obtained in the first trimester of pregnancy. The receptors shown here come from a female donor in good health, enrolled as a control in a pregnancy study.

V and J are TRBV21-1 and TRBJ2-1; TRBD1, as called in the table, went unchecked against the DNA. TRBV21-1 is a pseudogene locus. The CDR3 is made up of 15 amino acids. The CDR3 sequence is CASSKAPGQHNEQFF. The CDR3 DNA follows: TGTGCCAGCAGCAAAGCGCCGGGACAGCACAATGAGCAGTTCTTC.

V usage is TRBV6-5 and J usage is TRBJ2-5; D is possibly TRBD2 (6 bases). The germline V gene encodes CDR1 MNHEY and CDR2 SVGAGI. Trimming shortened V by 8 bases and J by 5 bases, and 15 bases separated the two germline ends. The CDR3 length is 13 residues. CDR3 amino acids: CASWREAQETQYF. The CDR3 nucleotides read TGTGCCAGCTGGAGGGAGGCGCAGGAGACCCAGTACTTC.